These T cell receptor beta chains were read from a single sample in a study of T-cell memory formation after mild COVID-19. TCRdb fed the 5' RACE reads into MiXCR, producing one record per CDR3 protein. The profile shows a few hundred thousand distinct CDR3 sequences, over 8.5% of them singletons. The sample consisted of PBMCs or a T cell subset sorted from them (not recorded which). Receptor source: a man in his late teens or twenties who had mild COVID-19 (a few samples of this study predate the infection). Cell type and time point are not known. Each CDR3 is given with its conserved first and last residue. The D gene is left open where the match is weak. Clone size is shown for a subset of rows, as once, few, many or a class of expanded clone.

TRBV11-2	many	TRBJ2-5	NA	CASSTDNQETQYF	TGTGCCAGCAGCACCGACAACCAAGAGACCCAGTACTTC
TRBV6-6	few	TRBJ1-1	NA	CASRADRMSMNTEAFF	TGTGCCAGCAGAGCTGACAGGATGAGCATGAACACTGAAGCTTTCTTT
TRBV19	few	TRBJ2-1	TRBD2	CASSRDSGGAYNEQFF	TGTGCCAGTAGTCGGGATAGCGGGGGGGCTTACAATGAGCAGTTCTTC
TRBV10-1	NA	TRBJ2-2	NA	CASSEILGSPGELFF	TGCGCCAGCAGTGAGATTCTAGGTTCACCCGGGGAGCTGTTTTTT
TRBV24-1	NA	TRBJ2-5	TRBD2	CATSTGGWGETQYF	TGTGCCACCAGTACGGGGGGGTGGGGAGAGACCCAGTACTTC
TRBV29-1	few	TRBJ1-1	NA	CSVDRSGDTEAFF	TGCAGCGTTGACAGATCCGGGGACACTGAAGCTTTCTTT
TRBV6-6	few	TRBJ1-1	NA	CASGPDTFF	TGTGCCAGCGGCCCTGACACCTTCTTT
TRBV4-3	few	TRBJ1-1	TRBD1	CASSQTGVTEAFF	TGCGCCAGCAGCCAAACAGGGGTGACTGAAGCTTTCTTT
TRBV6-5	few	TRBJ1-3	NA	CASSYSFGQLGNTIYF	TGTGCCAGCAGTTACTCCTTCGGACAGCTAGGAAACACCATATATTTT
TRBV11-2	NA	TRBJ1-1	TRBD1	CASGVRTGDSDF	TGTGCCAGCGGCGTTAGGACAGGGGACTCTGACTTT
TRBV20-1	NA	TRBJ1-6	NA	CSARDRGISYNSPLHF	TGCAGTGCTAGAGATCGGGGGATTTCCTATAATTCACCCCTCCACTTT
TRBV7-8	few	TRBJ2-3	TRBD2	CASSPWTSGGSIDTQYF	TGTGCCAGCAGCCCGTGGACTAGCGGGGGCTCGATAGATACGCAGTATTTT
TRBV29-1	NA	TRBJ1-1	TRBD1	CSVEDPLTGEGTEAFF	TGCAGCGTTGAAGACCCACTCACAGGGGAGGGCACTGAAGCTTTCTTT
TRBV5-1	once	TRBJ2-5	NA	CASSPKDLGRETQYF	TGCGCCAGCAGCCCCAAGGACCTGGGGCGGGAGACCCAGTACTTC
TRBV7-9	many	TRBJ2-5	NA	CASSFSTAQETQYF	TGTGCCAGCAGCTTCTCTACGGCCCAAGAGACCCAGTACTTC
TRBV4-1	NA	TRBJ1-2	TRBD1	CASSQDRTGAYGYTF	TGCGCCAGCAGCCAAGACAGGACAGGGGCCTATGGCTACACCTTC
TRBV10-2	few	TRBJ1-1	NA	CASFTPTGREAEAFF	TGCGCCAGCTTCACCCCAACAGGCCGTGAGGCTGAAGCTTTCTTT
TRBV23-1	NA	TRBJ2-3	TRBD1	CASGTRGRTDTQYF	TGCGCCAGCGGAACCAGGGGGCGCACAGATACGCAGTATTTT
TRBV4-3	few	TRBJ2-3	NA	CASSQSGGDTQYF	TGCGCCAGCAGCCAGAGTGGCGGGGATACGCAGTATTTT
TRBV4-1	few	TRBJ2-2	NA	CASSQRPWRNTGTNTGELFF	TGCGCCAGCAGCCAAAGACCTTGGCGAAATACAGGGACGAACACCGGGGAGCTGTTTTTT
TRBV5-1	NA	TRBJ2-1	TRBD2	CASSSPGGGREQFF	TGCGCCAGCAGCTCCCCGGGAGGGGGGCGTGAGCAGTTCTTC
TRBV15	NA	TRBJ2-1	TRBD2	CATSRERPSGGAGNEQFF	TGTGCCACCAGCAGAGAACGGCCTAGCGGGGGGGCGGGTAATGAGCAGTTCTTC
TRBV19	NA	TRBJ2-2	NA	CASSLLGATGELFF	TGTGCCAGTAGCCTACTTGGAGCGACCGGGGAGCTGTTTTTT
TRBV5-1	NA	TRBJ2-5	TRBD1	CASREPGGAETQYF	TGCGCCAGCAGAGAACCAGGGGGCGCTGAGACCCAGTACTTC
TRBV18	few	TRBJ1-6	TRBD1	CASSPGTGNSPLHF	TGTGCCAGCTCACCAGGGACAGGGAATTCACCCCTCCACTTT
TRBV5-1	few	TRBJ1-2	NA	CASSLVKGDGYTF	TGCGCCAGCAGCTTGGTCAAGGGCGATGGCTACACCTTC
TRBV6-5	many	TRBJ1-5	NA	CASSTTGQPQHF	TGTGCCAGCAGCACAACCGGTCAGCCCCAGCATTTT
TRBV7-2	NA	TRBJ1-1	TRBD1	CASSLRRQGNTEAFF	TGTGCCAGCAGCTTACGGAGACAGGGGAACACTGAAGCTTTCTTT
TRBV7-3	NA	TRBJ2-2	NA	CASSPGPGANTGELFF	TGTGCCAGCAGCCCAGGTCCGGGTGCGAACACCGGGGAGCTGTTTTTT
TRBV6-5	many	TRBJ2-5	TRBD1	CASSGDRGETQYF	TGTGCCAGCAGCGGCGACAGGGGAGAGACCCAGTACTTC
TRBV7-8	NA	TRBJ1-2	NA	CASSLSFGMGAANYGYTF	TGTGCCAGCAGCTTATCTTTTGGGATGGGCGCAGCTAACTATGGCTACACCTTC
TRBV12-3/TRBV12-4	NA	TRBJ2-3	TRBD2	CASSLRRGGPSTDTQYF	TGTGCCAGCAGTTTACGGCGCGGGGGGCCAAGCACAGATACGCAGTATTTT
TRBV5-1	few	TRBJ2-6	TRBD1	CASRTGTGVSGANVLTF	TGCGCCAGCAGGACCGGGACAGGGGTGTCGGGGGCCAACGTCCTGACTTTC
TRBV7-2	many	TRBJ2-1	NA	CASSRQQGYNEQFF	TGTGCCAGCAGCCGGCAACAGGGCTACAATGAGCAGTTCTTC
TRBV12-5	NA	TRBJ2-2	NA	CASGFLLEETGPFYTGELFF	TGTGCTAGTGGTTTTCTATTAGAGGAAACGGGACCCTTCTACACCGGGGAGCTGTTTTTT
TRBV7-2	few	TRBJ1-2	TRBD1	CASSPQGGGYTF	TGTGCCAGCAGTCCACAGGGGGGTGGCTACACCTTC
TRBV10-3	few	TRBJ2-2	TRBD1	CAIKHGSGGLNGELFF	TGTGCCATCAAGCATGGGTCAGGGGGCTTGAACGGGGAGCTGTTTTTT
TRBV4-3	few	TRBJ1-1	NA	CASSQGLTTVNTEAFF	TGCGCCAGCAGCCAAGGTCTTACGACAGTCAACACTGAAGCTTTCTTT
TRBV9	few	TRBJ2-7	NA	CASSVAPSEFAYEQYF	TGTGCCAGCAGCGTAGCGCCCTCGGAATTCGCATACGAGCAGTACTTC
TRBV12-3/TRBV12-4	many	TRBJ2-3	NA	CASSARSGPDTQYF	TGTGCCAGCAGCGCCAGGTCCGGGCCAGATACGCAGTATTTT
TRBV5-1	many	TRBJ1-1	NA	CASSRTLTVGKAFF	TGCGCCAGCAGCCGCACTCTAACTGTTGGGAAAGCTTTCTTT
TRBV3-1	few	TRBJ2-7	TRBD2	CASSQEGRGNRYF	TGTGCCAGCAGCCAAGAGGGGCGGGGGAATCGGTACTTC
TRBV11-2	NA	TRBJ1-4	NA	CASSPIRVATNEKLFF	TGTGCCAGCAGCCCGATTCGAGTTGCAACTAATGAAAAACTGTTTTTT
TRBV25-1	few	TRBJ2-1	TRBD1	CASSGDRGPYNEQFF	TGTGCCAGCAGTGGAGACAGGGGCCCCTACAATGAGCAGTTCTTC
TRBV4-2	NA	TRBJ1-4	NA	CASSQGGPNEKLFF	TGTGCCAGCAGCCAGGGGGGGCCTAATGAAAAACTGTTTTTT
TRBV12-3/TRBV12-4	NA	TRBJ2-6	NA	CASSFLRISSGANVLTF	TGTGCCAGCAGCTTTCTACGGATCAGCTCTGGGGCCAACGTCCTGACTTTC
TRBV7-9	NA	TRBJ1-6	NA	CASSYQTPSPLHF	TGTGCCAGCAGCTATCAGACTCCATCACCCCTCCACTTT
TRBV5-1	many	TRBJ2-2	NA	CASSSTGELFF	TGCGCCAGCAGCAGCACCGGGGAGCTGTTTTTT
TRBV4-3	few	TRBJ1-2	NA	CASSQDDGYTF	TGCGCCAGCAGCCAAGATGATGGCTACACCTTC
TRBV20-1	few	TRBJ2-3	TRBD1	CSARGQGALDTQYF	TGCAGTGCTAGAGGACAGGGTGCGTTGGATACGCAGTATTTT
TRBV5-4	NA	TRBJ1-2	TRBD1	CASSRIPTGSDYTF	TGTGCCAGCAGCCGGATTCCGACAGGGAGTGACTACACCTTC
TRBV11-1	few	TRBJ2-5	NA	CASSPGGTGETQYF	TGTGCCAGCAGTCCGGGCGGGACGGGAGAGACCCAGTACTTC